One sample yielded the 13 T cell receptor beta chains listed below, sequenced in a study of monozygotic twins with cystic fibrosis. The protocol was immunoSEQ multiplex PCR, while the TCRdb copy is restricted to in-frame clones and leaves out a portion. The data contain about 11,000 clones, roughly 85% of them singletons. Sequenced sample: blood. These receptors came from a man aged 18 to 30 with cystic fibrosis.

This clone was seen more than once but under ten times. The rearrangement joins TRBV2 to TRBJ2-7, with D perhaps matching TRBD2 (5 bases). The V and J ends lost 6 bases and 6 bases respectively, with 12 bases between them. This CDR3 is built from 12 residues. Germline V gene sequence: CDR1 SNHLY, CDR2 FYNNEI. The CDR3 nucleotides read TGTGCCAGCAGAGTCACTAGTCTCGAGCAGTACTTC. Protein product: CASRVTSLEQYF.

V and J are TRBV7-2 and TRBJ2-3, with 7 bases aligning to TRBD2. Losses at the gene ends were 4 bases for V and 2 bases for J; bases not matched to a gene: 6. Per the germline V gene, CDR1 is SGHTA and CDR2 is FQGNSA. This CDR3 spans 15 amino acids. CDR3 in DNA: TGTGCCAGCAGCTCAGTTCTAGCGGACACAGATACGCAGTATTTT. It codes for CASSSVLADTDTQYF.

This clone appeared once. As DNA, the CDR3 is TGTGCCAGCAGACGTGGGACCGAAGATACGCAGTATTTT. Protein sequence: CASRRGTEDTQYF. The chain uses TRBV7-6 and TRBJ2-3; D may match TRBD1 or TRBD2 (5 bases each). This CDR3 comprises 13 residues. The germline gives CDR1 SGHVS, CDR2 FNYEAQ. The V end lost 6 bases, the J end lost 5 bases, and 12 bases lay between the germline ends.

The CDR3 bases are TGTGCCAGCATCGCGGGTAGCGGGATCTCCCCGGGCTGGGAGCAGTACTTC. This encodes CASIAGSGISPGWEQYF. The V call is TRBV2, the J call TRBJ2-7; 8 bases agree with TRBD2. V lost 7 bases to trimming and J lost 7 bases; unmatched junction nucleotides: 21. CDR3 size: 17 residues. CDR1 and CDR2 (germline): SNHLY, FYNNEI.

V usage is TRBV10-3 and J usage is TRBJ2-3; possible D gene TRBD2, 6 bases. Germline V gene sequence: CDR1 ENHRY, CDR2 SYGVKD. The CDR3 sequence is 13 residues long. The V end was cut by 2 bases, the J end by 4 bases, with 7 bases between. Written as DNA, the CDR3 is TGTGCCATCAGTGAGACTAGCCCAGATACGCAGTATTTT. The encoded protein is CAISETSPDTQYF.

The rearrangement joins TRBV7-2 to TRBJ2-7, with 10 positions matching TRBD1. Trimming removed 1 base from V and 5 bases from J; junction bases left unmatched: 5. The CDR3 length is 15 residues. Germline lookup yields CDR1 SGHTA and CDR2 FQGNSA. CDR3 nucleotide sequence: TGTGCCAGCAGCTTAGTAGGACAGGGGGTCAACGAGCAGTACTTC. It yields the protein CASSLVGQGVNEQYF.

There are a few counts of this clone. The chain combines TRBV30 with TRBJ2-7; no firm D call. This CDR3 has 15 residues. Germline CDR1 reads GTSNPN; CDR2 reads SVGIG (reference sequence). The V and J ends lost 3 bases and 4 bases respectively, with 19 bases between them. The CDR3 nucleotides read TGTGCCTGGAGAGCCGGGCCCCCCGTGGGTTACGAGCAGTACTTC. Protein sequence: CAWRAGPPVGYEQYF.

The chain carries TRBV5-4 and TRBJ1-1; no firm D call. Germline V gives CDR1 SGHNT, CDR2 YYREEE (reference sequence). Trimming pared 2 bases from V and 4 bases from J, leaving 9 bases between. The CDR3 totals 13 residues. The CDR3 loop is CASSFEVPTEAFF. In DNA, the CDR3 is TGTGCCAGCAGCTTCGAAGTTCCCACTGAAGCTTTCTTT.

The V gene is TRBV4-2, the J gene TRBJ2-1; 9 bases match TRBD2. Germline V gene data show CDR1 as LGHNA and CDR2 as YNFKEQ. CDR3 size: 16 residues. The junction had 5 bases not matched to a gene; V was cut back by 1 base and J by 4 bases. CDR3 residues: CASSQGALAGYNEQFF. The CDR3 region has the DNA TGTGCCAGCAGCCAAGGGGCCCTAGCGGGGTACAATGAGCAGTTCTTC.

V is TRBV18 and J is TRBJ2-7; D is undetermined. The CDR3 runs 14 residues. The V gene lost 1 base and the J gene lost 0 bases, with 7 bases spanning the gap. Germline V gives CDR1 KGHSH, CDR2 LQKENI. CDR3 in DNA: TGTGCCAGCTCACCACTCCCCTCCTCCTACGAGCAGTACTTC. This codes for CASSPLPSSYEQYF.

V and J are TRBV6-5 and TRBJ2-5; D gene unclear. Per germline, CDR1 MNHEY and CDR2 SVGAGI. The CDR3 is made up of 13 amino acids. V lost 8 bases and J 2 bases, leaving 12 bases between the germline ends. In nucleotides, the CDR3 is TGTGCCAGCTGGCCCTGGGATCAAGAGACCCAGTACTTC. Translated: CASWPWDQETQYF.

CDR3 sequence: CAISAGGGSGPSYEQYF. The CDR3 DNA sequence: TGTGCCATCAGTGCTGGGGGGGGTAGCGGACCGTCCTACGAGCAGTACTTC. V is TRBV10-3 and J is TRBJ2-7; 7 nucleotides agree with TRBD2. Germline assignment: CDR1 ENHRY and CDR2 SYGVKD. This CDR3 has 17 amino acids. The trim removed 4 bases at V and 1 base at J, leaving 13 bases unmatched.

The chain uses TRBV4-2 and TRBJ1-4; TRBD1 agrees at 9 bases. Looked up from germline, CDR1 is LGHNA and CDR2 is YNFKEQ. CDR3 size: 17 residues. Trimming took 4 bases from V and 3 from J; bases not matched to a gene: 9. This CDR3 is CASSPPGWDRANEKLFF. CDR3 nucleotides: TGTGCCAGCAGCCCCCCCGGCTGGGACAGGGCTAATGAAAAACTGTTTTTT.